This is a list of T cell receptor beta chains from one sample in a study of shared clonotypes between healthy human individuals. Using immunoSEQ multiplex PCR, the repertoire was profiled, and TCRdb retains in-frame clones only, with some absent. The sample includes about 2,500,000 clones, around 94% of them seen just once. The sample comprised naive CD4+ T cells sorted from blood. These receptors all come from a man aged 18-30 years in good health. The CDR3 runs from the conserved cysteine through the conserved F or W. The D gene is left open where the match is weak.

TRBJ1-2 | TRBV5-6 | 16 | . | CASSLMSAVDSYGYTF | TGTGCCAGCAGCTTGATGTCGGCCGTGGATTCTTATGGCTACACCTTC
TRBJ2-5 | TRBV7-9 | 15 | TRBD1 | CASSTPQGARETQYF | TGTGCCAGCAGTACGCCACAGGGGGCTAGGGAGACCCAGTACTTC
TRBJ1-6 | TRBV19 | 14 | . | CASSIAGRNSPLHF | TGTGCCAGTAGTATTGCCGGACGGAATTCACCCCTCCACTTT
TRBJ1-1 | TRBV11-2 | 15 | . | CASSLAGVMNTEAFF | TGTGCCAGCAGCTTAGCAGGGGTCATGAACACTGAAGCTTTCTTT
TRBJ1-1 | TRBV5-5 | 14 | . | CASSTGTANTEAFF | TGTGCCAGCAGCACCGGGACGGCGAACACTGAAGCTTTCTTT
TRBJ1-2 | TRBV5-4 | 14 | . | CASSLDRVNGGYTF | TGTGCCAGCAGCTTGGACAGGGTCAACGGTGGCTACACCTTC
TRBJ2-7 | TRBV6-1 | 16 | . | CASSAHKTGPVYEQYF | TGTGCCAGCAGTGCACATAAAACGGGACCTGTCTACGAGCAGTACTTC
TRBJ2-6 | TRBV19 | 13 | . | CASNPSGANVLTF | TGTGCCAGTAATCCATCTGGGGCCAACGTCCTGACTTTC
TRBJ1-1 | TRBV7-9 | 14 | . | CASSLNGATTEAFF | TGTGCCAGCAGCTTAAACGGGGCTACAACTGAAGCTTTCTTT
TRBJ2-5 | TRBV11-2 | 16 | TRBD2 | CASTTSSGGPGETQYF | TGTGCCAGCACCACTTCGAGCGGGGGGCCGGGAGAGACCCAGTACTTC
TRBJ2-3 | TRBV2 | 11 | . | CASTPRDTQYF | TGTGCCAGCACCCCCCGAGATACGCAGTATTTT
TRBJ2-1 | TRBV20-1 | 11 | . | CSVPHPGAQFF | TGCAGTGTCCCACACCCTGGGGCGCAGTTCTTC
TRBJ2-3 | TRBV5-1 | 15 | . | CASSARPASTDTQYF | TGCGCCAGCAGCGCCCGACCGGCCTCCACAGATACGCAGTATTTT
TRBJ2-3 | TRBV5-1 | 17 | . | CASSPDRTDSHPDTQYF | TGCGCCAGCAGCCCAGACAGGACAGATTCGCACCCAGATACGCAGTATTTT
TRBJ1-2 | TRBV6-6 | 14 | . | CASSYGGSNYGYTF | TGTGCCAGCAGTTACGGGGGATCTAACTATGGCTACACCTTC
TRBJ1-1 | TRBV6-5 | 12 | . | CASRSQVTEAFF | TGTGCCAGCAGAAGTCAGGTCACTGAAGCTTTCTTT
TRBJ1-1 | TRBV6-5 | 15 | . | CASRPNPVEGTEAFF | TGTGCCAGCAGACCAAATCCCGTGGAGGGGACTGAAGCTTTCTTT
TRBJ2-7 | TRBV19 | 14 | . | CASRKDASSYEQYF | TGTGCCAGTAGGAAGGACGCGAGCTCCTACGAGCAGTACTTC
TRBJ2-7 | TRBV18 | 17 | . | CASSPLKIGTDPYEQYF | TGTGCCAGCTCACCCCTAAAGATCGGGACGGACCCCTACGAGCAGTACTTC
TRBJ2-5 | TRBV7-9 | 14 | . | CASSLAGSSETQYF | TGTGCCAGCAGCTTAGCGGGTAGCAGCGAGACCCAGTACTTC
TRBJ2-7 | TRBV7-9 | 15 | . | CASSLAGSRPYEQYF | TGTGCCAGCAGCTTAGCGGGCAGTCGTCCCTACGAGCAGTACTTC
TRBJ1-6 | TRBV15 | 16 | . | CATSRVSAGYNSPLHF | TGTGCCACCAGCAGAGTGTCAGCAGGTTATAATTCACCCCTCCACTTT
TRBJ2-7 | TRBV7-2 | 16 | . | CASSPDPTRSGYEQYF | TGTGCCAGCAGCCCCGACCCCACTAGGTCTGGCTACGAGCAGTACTTC
TRBJ2-1 | TRBV28 | 15 | TRBD2 | CATVELAGGYNEQFF | TGTGCCACTGTGGAACTAGCGGGGGGCTACAATGAGCAGTTCTTC
TRBJ2-5 | TRBV7-6 | 14 | . | CASSRPPLQETQYF | TGTGCCAGCAGCCGACCGCCGCTCCAAGAGACCCAGTACTTC
TRBJ2-5 | TRBV18 | 14 | . | CASSPPGNQETQYF | TGTGCCAGCTCACCACCGGGGAACCAAGAGACCCAGTACTTC
TRBJ1-4 | TRBV7-2 | 15 | TRBD1 | CASRLTGVSGEKLFF | TGTGCCAGCAGATTAACAGGGGTATCAGGTGAAAAACTGTTTTTT
TRBJ2-3 | TRBV5-4 | 14 | . | CASSGRDLPDTQYF | TGTGCCAGCAGCGGCCGGGACTTACCAGATACGCAGTATTTT
TRBJ1-1 | TRBV5-4 | 16 | . | CASSLGRYPMNTEAFF | TGTGCCAGCAGCTTGGGACGATACCCCATGAACACTGAAGCTTTCTTT
TRBJ2-5 | TRBV28 | 17 | TRBD1 | CASSLSGRTGGLETQYF | TGTGCCAGCAGTTTATCTGGTAGGACAGGGGGTTTGGAGACCCAGTACTTC